These 17 T cell receptor beta chains share one sample of origin, sequenced in a study of shared clonotypes between healthy human individuals. This table comes from immunoSEQ multiplex PCR, and its TCRdb copy is limited to in-frame clones, with some not included. The sample records about 2.4 million clones, 90% to 95% being singletons. Sequences were obtained from naive CD4+ T cells from PBMCs. Subset in this sample: CD45RA+ positively selected. Every receptor here comes from a young man in good health. Some clones in this sample may be carry-over from other donors' samples.

This clone was detected once. The CDR3 DNA follows: TGTGCCAGCACCAGGACAGTCACCGGGGAGCTGTTTTTT. This gives the protein CASTRTVTGELFF. The chain carries TRBV9 and TRBJ2-2; D perhaps matches TRBD1 (6 bases). There are 13 residues in the CDR3. V dropped 6 bases and J dropped 4 bases, with 10 bases sitting between them. Germline CDR1 and CDR2: SGDLS and YYNGEE.

V usage is TRBV11-1 and J usage is TRBJ2-3; 9 nucleotides line up with TRBD2. The V gene's germline CDR1 is SGHAT and CDR2 FQDESV (reference sequence). The CDR3 totals 16 residues. Trimming removed 3 bases from V and 0 bases from J; junction bases left unmatched: 4. DNA for the CDR3: TGTGCCAGCAGCTTGGGACTAGCCCAGAGCACAGATACGCAGTATTTT. This encodes CASSLGLAQSTDTQYF.

This chain uses TRBV5-6 with TRBJ2-7; D could derive from TRBD1 or TRBD2 (5 bases each). The CDR3 has 15 amino acids. The V end lost 4 bases, the J end lost 2 bases, and 16 bases lay between the germline ends. Germline CDR1 and CDR2: SGHDT and YYEEEE. The CDR3 sequence is CASSRTGTWTYEQYF. The DNA of the CDR3 is TGTGCCAGCAGCAGAACCGGGACCTGGACCTACGAGCAGTACTTC. Variable domain in full (rest from reference TRBV5-6 and TRBJ2-7): DAGVTQSPTHLIKTRGQQVTLRCSPKSGHDTVSWYQQALGQGPQFIFQYYEEEERQRGNFPDRFSGHQFPNYSSELNVNALLLGDSALYLCASSRTGTWTYEQYFGPGTRLTVT.

In nucleotides, the CDR3 is TGTGCCAGCAATCCGCGGACAGGCTATGGCTACACCTTC. This sequence encodes CASNPRTGYGYTF. The rearrangement links TRBV2 to TRBJ1-2; 7 positions match TRBD1. J lost 4 bases, V lost 7 bases, and 6 bases had no gene match. Germline CDR1 SNHLY, CDR2 FYNNEI. The CDR3 consists of 13 residues.

The J gene is TRBJ1-2, the V gene TRBV5-4; D remains unclear. CDR1 is SGHNT, CDR2 YYREEE, per germline (reference sequence). Trimming left V 4 bases short and J 2 bases short, with 9 bases between. CDR3 length: 13 residues. The CDR3 loop is CASSHPENYGYTF. CDR3 DNA sequence: TGTGCCAGCAGCCACCCCGAAAACTATGGCTACACCTTC.

The chain recombines TRBV7-2 with TRBJ2-5; D is perhaps TRBD2 (6 bases). V gave up 5 bases and J gave up 4 bases, with 17 bases separating them. This CDR3 contains 15 residues. CDR1 and CDR2 from the germline V gene are SGHTA and FQGNSA. In DNA, the CDR3 is TGTGCCAGCAGCATGTACGGGACTCCTGGAGAGACCCAGTACTTC. Amino acids: CASSMYGTPGETQYF.

CDR3 sequence reads: CASSSLGGSEAFF. CDR3 sequence (DNA): TGTGCCAGCAGCTCTCTGGGGGGGTCTGAAGCTTTCTTT. This rearrangement joins TRBV7-3 to TRBJ1-1, with D possibly being TRBD1 (5 bases). CDR1 is SGHTA, CDR2 FQGTGA, per germline. V lost 4 bases, J lost 6 bases, and 12 bases lay in between. This CDR3 is 13 amino acids long.

The chain employs TRBV6-5 and TRBJ2-7; 11 nucleotides agree with TRBD1. The CDR3 is 15 amino acids. CDR1 MNHEY and CDR2 SVGAGI come from the germline V gene. J was trimmed by 0 bases and V by 8 bases; bases with no gene match: 6. The CDR3 loop is CASGSGTGGSYEQYF. In nucleotides, the CDR3 is TGTGCCAGCGGATCCGGGACAGGGGGCTCCTACGAGCAGTACTTC.

Here the CDR3 DNA reads TGCGCCAGCAGCTTCTCTGGGGCCACCGGGGAGCTGTTTTTT. Its protein product is CASSFSGATGELFF. The V and J genes are TRBV5-1 and TRBJ2-2; perhaps TRBD1 as D (5 bases). Germline V CDR1 and CDR2: SGHRS, YFSETQ. The CDR3 totals 14 residues. V was clipped by 2 bases and J by 4 bases, with 9 bases between them.

This chain links TRBV10-2 with TRBJ2-5; perhaps TRBD1 as D (7 bases). Germline V gives CDR1 WSHSY, CDR2 SAAADI. The CDR3 has 15 residues. The V gene lost 5 bases and the J gene lost 5 bases, with 18 bases spanning the gap. The CDR3 DNA sequence: TGCGCCAGCAGTTCACGGCAGGGGGGAGGCGAGACCCAGTACTTC. It yields the protein CASSSRQGGGETQYF.

The chain uses TRBV5-4 and TRBJ2-1; D uncertain. Looked up from germline, CDR1 is SGHNT and CDR2 is YYREEE (reference sequence). Trimming took 1 base from V and 8 from J, leaving 19 bases between them. The CDR3 is made up of 16 amino acids. The chain's CDR3 is CASSLFALGASDEQFF. CDR3 coding DNA: TGTGCCAGCAGCTTGTTTGCGCTCGGAGCTTCGGATGAGCAGTTCTTC.

The V gene is TRBV18, the J gene TRBJ1-5; weak D call: TRBD1 (6 bases). The CDR3 is 14 amino acids. Deletions cut 4 bases from V and 4 bases from J, with 11 bases between. The germline V gene encodes CDR1 KGHSH and CDR2 LQKENI. The CDR3 loop reads CASSLGQRNQPQHF. The DNA for the CDR3 is TGTGCCAGCTCACTAGGACAGAGAAATCAGCCCCAGCATTTT.

This clone was counted once. The rearrangement joins TRBV7-2 to TRBJ2-5; 7 bases line up with TRBD1. This CDR3 contains 16 residues. CDR1 is SGHTA and CDR2 is FQGNSA in the germline V gene. After removal of 5 bases from V and 0 bases from J, the junction contained 9 bases not matched to a gene. The CDR3 region has the DNA TGTGCCAGCAGCAGGCCCCGGGACAGTAACCAAGAGACCCAGTACTTC. Translated, it gives CASSRPRDSNQETQYF.

The rearrangement joins TRBV28 to TRBJ2-5; D uncertain. V was trimmed by 2 bases and J by 8 bases, leaving 12 bases between them. The CDR3 runs to 13 residues. Germline V gene lookup returns CDR1 MDHEN and CDR2 SYDVKM. CDR3 nucleotide sequence: TGTGCCAGCAGTTTACCCACGCTGCAAACCCAGTACTTC. As protein: CASSLPTLQTQYF.

The chain links TRBV4-1 to TRBJ2-6; D possibly uses TRBD1 or TRBD2 (5 bases each). The CDR3 spans 12 residues. Trimming removed 2 bases at V and 15 bases at J, with 11 bases between. From germline, CDR1 is MGHRA and CDR2 YSYEKL. The CDR3 is CASSQPRGPLTF. The CDR3 DNA reads as TGCGCCAGCAGCCAACCCCGGGGACCCCTGACTTTC.

The chain uses TRBV5-1 and TRBJ2-7; D not certain. This CDR3 is 14 amino acids long. Germline V gene data show CDR1 as SGHRS and CDR2 as YFSETQ. V was cut by 0 bases and J by 0 bases, with 7 bases left in between. In nucleotides, the CDR3 is TGCGCCAGCAGCTTGGCACTGCGCTCCTACGAGCAGTACTTC. It is translated as CASSLALRSYEQYF.

The chain employs TRBV28 and TRBJ1-4; a weak D match, TRBD1 (5 bases). Germline V lookup: CDR1 MDHEN, CDR2 SYDVKM. The CDR3 sequence is 15 residues long. Deletions cut 6 bases from V and 5 bases from J, with 16 bases between. The CDR3, as DNA: TGTGCCAGCAGCAACCGCGGGGAGGGGAATGAAAAACTGTTTTTT. Amino acid sequence: CASSNRGEGNEKLFF.